These T cell receptor beta chains were read from a single sample in a study of T cell responses to AZD1222 COVID-19 vaccine. The data were produced by immunoSEQ multiplex PCR, yet TCRdb's version contains in-frame clones alone and is incomplete. The repertoire has under 120,000 clones, roughly 90% of them found once; the top ten carry about 1.2%. Material: peripheral blood, obtained on day 0 of AZD1222 vaccination. The source is an adult in good health. Both conserved end residues are part of each CDR3. The D gene is left open where the match is weak. Expanded clones are given a class, and other clones once, few, many or no size at all.

j_call v_call d_call clone_size cdr3_aa cdr3_nt
TRBJ1-5 TRBV5-6 . . CASSLLGRGDQPQHF TGTGCCAGCAGCTTGTTGGGCAGGGGCGATCAGCCCCAGCATTTT
TRBJ1-4 TRBV2 TRBD1 . CASSVNLQGNEKLFF TGTGCCAGCAGTGTAAATCTACAGGGGAATGAAAAACTGTTTTTT
TRBJ1-4 TRBV14 . . CASSPRQTFNEKLFF TGTGCCAGCAGCCCGCGACAGACCTTTAATGAAAAACTGTTTTTT
TRBJ2-3 TRBV7-2 . . CASSLGRSTDTQYF TGTGCCAGCAGCCTGGGCCGTAGCACAGATACGCAGTATTTT
TRBJ2-7 TRBV11-2 . . CASSSSLSFGPYEQYF TGTGCCAGCAGCTCCTCTCTAAGCTTTGGTCCCTACGAGCAGTACTTC
TRBJ1-5 TRBV19 TRBD1 once CASSQGGNQPQHF TGTGCCAGTAGTCAGGGGGGCAATCAGCCCCAGCATTTT
TRBJ2-7 TRBV19 TRBD1 . CASSPGTGRFLAYEQYF TGTGCCAGTAGCCCCGGGACAGGGAGATTTCTTGCCTACGAGCAGTACTTC
TRBJ2-5 TRBV5-1 . . CASSGFRDGQETQYF TGCGCCAGCAGCGGATTCCGGGACGGACAAGAGACCCAGTACTTC
TRBJ1-1 TRBV19 TRBD1 . CASLPGQVNTEAFF TGTGCCAGCCTACCGGGACAGGTGAACACTGAAGCTTTCTTT
TRBJ1-6 TRBV28 . few CASKLQGYNSPLHF TGTGCCAGCAAGTTACAGGGATATAATTCACCCCTCCACTTT
TRBJ1-4 TRBV7-9 TRBD1 . CASSPQGFEKLFF TGTGCCAGCAGCCCACAGGGGTTCGAAAAACTGTTTTTT
TRBJ2-6 TRBV6-1 . . CASSEALNRTRSGANVLTF TGTGCCAGCAGTGAAGCGTTGAACAGGACCCGCTCTGGGGCCAACGTCCTGACTTTC
TRBJ2-1 TRBV4-3 TRBD2 . CASSQGREMYNEQFF TGCGCCAGCAGCCAAGGGCGGGAGATGTACAATGAGCAGTTCTTC
TRBJ1-4 TRBV11-2 . . CASSLFHSPNEKLFF TGTGCCAGCAGCTTATTTCACAGCCCGAATGAAAAACTGTTTTTT
TRBJ1-5 TRBV4-2 . . CASSQGVPHRSNQPQHF TGTGCCAGCAGCCAAGGGGTCCCACATAGAAGCAATCAGCCCCAGCATTTT
TRBJ2-1 TRBV30 TRBD1 . CAWGGQGSNEQFF TGTGCCTGGGGGGGACAGGGAAGCAATGAGCAGTTCTTC